This T cell receptor beta chain was profiled in a study of OX40 agonist ivuxolimab in advanced cancers. Germline assignment: CDR1 MDHEN and CDR2 SYDVKM. V dropped 5 bases and J dropped 10 bases, with 12 bases sitting between them. The CDR3 runs 12 residues. The protocol was immunoSEQ multiplex PCR, while the TCRdb copy is restricted to in-frame clones and leaves out a portion. Among about 35,000 clones listed, about nine tenths were seen once. The genes are TRBV28 and TRBJ1-5; D gene ambiguous. This receptor was identified in an adult with an advanced solid tumor such as melanoma, head and neck, liver or kidney cancer. Here the sequenced sample was CD4+ or CD8+ T cells sorted from blood, taken in a trial of the OX40 agonist ivuxolimab. Here the CDR3 reads CASSRRTRPQHF. The CDR3 DNA follows: TGTGCCAGCAGTAGACGCACCCGCCCCCAGCATTTT.